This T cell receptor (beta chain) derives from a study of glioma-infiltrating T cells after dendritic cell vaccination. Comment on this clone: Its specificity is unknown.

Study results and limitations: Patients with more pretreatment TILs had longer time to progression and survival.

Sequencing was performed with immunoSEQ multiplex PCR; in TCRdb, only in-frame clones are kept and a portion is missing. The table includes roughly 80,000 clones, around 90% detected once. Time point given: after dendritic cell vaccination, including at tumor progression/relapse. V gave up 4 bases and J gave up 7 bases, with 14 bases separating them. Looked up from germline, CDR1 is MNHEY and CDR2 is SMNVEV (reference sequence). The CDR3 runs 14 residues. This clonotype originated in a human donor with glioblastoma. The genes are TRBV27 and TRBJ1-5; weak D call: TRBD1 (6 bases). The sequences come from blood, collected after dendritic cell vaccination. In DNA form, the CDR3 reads TGTGCCAGCAGTTCCCTGGGGAGGGGGCAGCCCCAGCATTTT. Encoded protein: CASSSLGRGQPQHF.